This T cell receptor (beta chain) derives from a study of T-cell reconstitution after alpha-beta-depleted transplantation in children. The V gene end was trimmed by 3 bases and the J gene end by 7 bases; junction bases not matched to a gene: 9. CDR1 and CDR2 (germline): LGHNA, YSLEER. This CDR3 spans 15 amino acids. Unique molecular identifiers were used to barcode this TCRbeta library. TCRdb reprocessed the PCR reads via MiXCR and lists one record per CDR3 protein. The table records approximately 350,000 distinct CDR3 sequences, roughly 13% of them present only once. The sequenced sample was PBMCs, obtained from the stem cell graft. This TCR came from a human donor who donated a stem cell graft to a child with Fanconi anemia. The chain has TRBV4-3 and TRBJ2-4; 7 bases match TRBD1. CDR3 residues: CASSHYRGPGNIQYF. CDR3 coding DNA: TGCGCCAGCAGCCATTATAGGGGGCCGGGTAACATTCAGTACTTC.